This T cell receptor (beta chain) was documented in a study of graft-versus-host responses after intestinal transplantation. Whole-study context: Every recipient underwent anti-thymocyte globulin induction, then tacrolimus and steroids for roughly three years. Study results and caveats: Circulating GvH clone levels at their peak were associated with HvG declines (early post-transplant). Patients who carried graft-donor T cell macrochimerism also had high graft-versus-host to host-versus-graft clonal ratios in their allografts.

With regard to this clone: Its antigen is undetermined.

The V end lost 6 bases, the J end lost 2 bases, and 12 bases lay between the germline ends. The germline V gene encodes CDR1 SQVTM and CDR2 ANQGSEA. The CDR3 is made up of 13 amino acids. TCRdb's copy holds only in-frame clones and misses some; the assay was immunoSEQ multiplex PCR. The data contain fewer than 150,000 clones, over 85% of them singletons. The genes are TRBV29-1 and TRBJ2-3; D perhaps matches TRBD2 (6 bases). This receptor was identified in a human donor who received an intestinal transplant. The material sequenced was unstimulated CD4+ T cells sorted from spleen or lymph node cells, taken before intestinal transplant. The CDR3 here is CSVGLLITDTQYF. CDR3 DNA: TGCAGCGTCGGACTATTAATCACAGATACGCAGTATTTT.